Below, one T cell receptor (beta chain) is given with its context. This specimen comes from a study of OX40 agonist ivuxolimab in advanced cancers. The CDR3 is made up of 14 amino acids. V gave up 3 bases and J gave up 2 bases, with 11 bases separating them. The germline V gene has CDR1 MNHEY and CDR2 SVGAGI. The method was immunoSEQ multiplex PCR; TCRdb's version includes in-frame clones alone and lacks a portion of them. Of tens of thousands of clones in the sample, around 80% were seen once. This clonotype originated in an adult with an advanced solid tumor such as melanoma, head and neck, liver or kidney cancer. The specimen was CD4+ or CD8+ T cells sorted from blood, collected in a trial of the OX40 agonist ivuxolimab. The chain couples TRBV6-5 to TRBJ2-7; D is uncertain. In DNA, the CDR3 is TGTGCCAGCAGTTATTTCGACGGTACCTACGAGCAGTACTTC. This sequence encodes CASSYFDGTYEQYF.